These 11 T cell receptor beta chains share one sample of origin, sequenced in a study of T-cell reconstitution after alpha-beta-depleted transplantation in children. Library preparation (for TCRbeta) was performed with unique molecular identifiers. TCRdb reprocessed the PCR reads with MiXCR, giving one entry per CDR3 protein. The sample records 60,000 to 70,000 distinct CDR3 sequences, approximately 4.4% being singletons. The sequences come from PBMCs, mostly from graft donor cells, collected 180 days after TCRalphabeta/CD19-depleted stem cell transplant. The source is a boy in the first two years of life who had a stem cell transplant for acute myeloid leukemia, so the T cells may come from the graft donor.

The chain is built from TRBV4-3 and TRBJ2-7, with TRBD2 matching over 7 bases. Germline V CDR1 and CDR2: LGHNA, YSLEER. The length of the CDR3 is 16 residues. V trimming: 1 base; J trimming: 2 bases; junction bases outside the gene matches: 8. Here the CDR3 reads CASSQVWGGSPYEQYF. In DNA, the CDR3 is TGCGCCAGCAGCCAAGTTTGGGGGGGATCCCCCTACGAGCAGTACTTC.

This clonotype was seen at least ten times. This sequence joins TRBV7-7 and TRBJ2-5; 12 bases align to TRBD1. Germline CDR1 is SSHAT and CDR2 is FNYEAQ (reference sequence). CDR3 length equals 17 residues. Trimming removed 8 bases from V and 5 bases from J; junction bases left unmatched: 15. The CDR3 sequence: CASGTRFGTGGKETQYF. Written as DNA, the CDR3 is TGTGCCAGCGGGACCCGGTTTGGGACAGGGGGCAAGGAGACCCAGTACTTC.

The table lists this clonotype with many counts. The rearrangement uses TRBV5-6 and TRBJ2-1; the D gene could be TRBD1 or TRBD2 (6 bases each). The germline V gene encodes CDR1 SGHDT and CDR2 YYEEEE. Trimming removed 0 bases from V and 10 bases from J, with 14 bases in between. The CDR3 extends over 14 amino acids. The CDR3: CASSLGGGGYEQFF. In nucleotides, the CDR3 is TGTGCCAGCAGCTTGGGAGGAGGGGGTTACGAGCAGTTCTTC.

This clonotype was seen ten or more times. This sequence joins TRBV6-1 and TRBJ2-2; tentatively, D is TRBD2 (7 bases). Germline CDR1 reads MNHNS; CDR2 reads SASEGT. V lost 11 bases to trimming and J lost 3 bases, with 19 bases between them. The CDR3 has 15 residues. DNA for the CDR3: TGTGCCTCAGCAGGCCGGGGGGCGGACACCGGGGAGCTGTTTTTT. Protein: CASAGRGADTGELFF.

This clonotype appeared many times. This sequence joins TRBV12-3 or TRBV12-4 and TRBJ2-5; 11 bases are a match to TRBD2. The CDR3 is 16 residues long. The J segment lost 5 bases and the V segment lost 5 bases, leaving 10 bases of the junction unmatched. As DNA, the CDR3 is TGTGCCAGCAGTCTACCCCGACTAGCGGGGAAGGAGACCCAGTACTTC. It is translated as CASSLPRLAGKETQYF.

This clonotype came up many times. V and J are TRBV6-2 or TRBV6-3 and TRBJ2-3; D remains ambiguous. The germline V gene has CDR1 MNHEY and CDR2 SVGEGT. CDR3 size: 12 residues. Trimming removed 0 bases at V and 5 bases at J, with 3 bases between. The CDR3 DNA is TGTGCCAGCAGTTACTCGAAAGATACGCAGTATTTT. Protein sequence: CASSYSKDTQYF.

This clonotype occurred many times. The chain carries TRBV3-1 and TRBJ2-2; D is unresolved. Between the trimmed V and J ends, which lost 1 base and 6 bases, there was a span of 15 bases. CDR1 and CDR2 from the germline V gene are LGHDT and YNNKEL (reference sequence). The CDR3 spans 16 residues. This CDR3 reads CASSQVGQIMAGELFF. DNA for the CDR3: TGTGCCAGCAGCCAAGTAGGGCAAATTATGGCCGGGGAGCTGTTTTTT. Drawing the rest from reference TRBV3-1 and TRBJ2-2, the complete variable domain is DTAVSQTPKYLVTQMGNDKSIKCEQNLGHDTMYWYKQDSKKFLKIMFSYNNKELIINETVPNRFSPKSPDKAHLNLHINSLELGDSAVYFCASSQVGQIMAGELFFGEGSRLTVL.

This clonotype was detected ten times or more. V usage is TRBV29-1 and J usage is TRBJ1-5; the D is unclear. V shed 3 bases and J shed 9 bases, with 15 bases lying between them. Germline V gene sequence: CDR1 SQVTM, CDR2 ANQGSEA. The CDR3 consists of 13 residues. In DNA, the CDR3 is TGCAGCGTTGAGACCCACCCCGAGGGGCCCCAGCATTTT. It translates to CSVETHPEGPQHF.

This clonotype was observed at least ten times. The CDR3 region is CASSLGFRTEAFF. The CDR3 nucleotides read TGTGCCAGCAGCTTAGGATTTCGGACTGAAGCTTTCTTT. This sequence joins TRBV7-8 and TRBJ1-1; the D is unclear. Germline loops: CDR1 SGHVS, CDR2 FQNEAQ. Trimming removed 1 base at V and 5 bases at J, with 8 bases between. CDR3 length: 13 residues.

The sample holds a few counts of this clonotype. The V call is TRBV19, the J call TRBJ2-7, with 7 bases matching TRBD1. V lost 0 bases, J lost 1 base, and 3 bases stayed unmatched. CDR3 size: 15 residues. Germline V gives CDR1 LNHDA, CDR2 SQIVND (reference sequence). The CDR3 loop is CASSIDGTASYEQYF. CDR3 sequence (DNA): TGTGCCAGTAGTATAGATGGGACAGCGTCCTACGAGCAGTACTTC.

This clonotype was found many times. This sequence joins TRBV29-1 and TRBJ2-5; 15 nucleotides line up with TRBD2. CDR1 and CDR2 from the germline V gene are SQVTM and ANQGSEA. Trimming at V came to 6 bases and at J to 5 bases, leaving 1 base not matched to a gene. This CDR3 comprises 13 residues. The CDR3 spells CSVGLAGGETQYF. CDR3 DNA sequence: TGCAGCGTCGGACTAGCGGGGGGGGAGACCCAGTACTTC. Complete variable domain (other parts from reference TRBV29-1 and TRBJ2-5): SAVISQKPSRDICQRGTSLTIQCQVDSQVTMMFWYRQQPGQSLTLIATANQGSEATYESGFVIDKFPISRPNLTFSTLTVSNMSPEDSSIYLCSVGLAGGETQYFGPGTRLLVL.